This TCR beta chain was recorded in a study of blood T cell repertoires in COVID-19. Study details: Sites in the United States, Italy and Spain provided acute and convalescent COVID-19 samples.

Measured with immunoSEQ multiplex PCR; TCRdb has only the in-frame clones, and not every one. Here the sample spans hundreds of thousands of clones, more than 75% being singletons. Everyone who took part was roughly 18 to 89 years old, and they came from about 25 US areas. Clinical histories supplied by participants themselves formed the basis of cohort assignment. Two negative PCRs, clearance, or symptom resolution were required of recovered Cohort 3 donors. Sequences were obtained from PBMCs or T cells enriched from blood (not recorded which). The receptor comes from a man between 40 and 49 years old who had recovered from COVID-19.

CDR3 sequence: CASLQMLSGSGEQYF. The CDR3 coding sequence is TGTGCTAGCCTCCAAATGTTGAGCGGGAGTGGCGAGCAGTACTTC. The chain carries TRBV12-5 and TRBJ2-7; 8 bases fit TRBD2. CDR1 is LGHNT, CDR2 FRNRAP, per germline. This CDR3 region has 15 residues. J lost 6 bases, V lost 9 bases, and 16 bases had no gene match.